Listed here is a single TCR beta chain. V was cut by 1 base and J by 1 base, with 10 bases left in between. This CDR3 contains 15 residues. CDR1 is LGHNA and CDR2 is YSLEER in the germline V gene. The data stem from a study of Ad26.COV2.S vaccination and SARS-CoV-2 variants. Here immunoSEQ multiplex PCR was the method, and the copy in TCRdb shows in-frame clones only, minus some. The sample yields 350,000 to 450,000 clones, under 95% seen once. The chain recombines TRBV4-3 with TRBJ1-1; no clear D gene. The sample consisted of peripheral blood, taken after recovery from COVID-19. The sequence derives from a human donor who had recovered from COVID-19. The CDR3 region is CASSQGHGQNTEAFF. In DNA form, the CDR3 reads TGCGCCAGCAGCCAAGGACACGGTCAGAACACTGAAGCTTTCTTT.